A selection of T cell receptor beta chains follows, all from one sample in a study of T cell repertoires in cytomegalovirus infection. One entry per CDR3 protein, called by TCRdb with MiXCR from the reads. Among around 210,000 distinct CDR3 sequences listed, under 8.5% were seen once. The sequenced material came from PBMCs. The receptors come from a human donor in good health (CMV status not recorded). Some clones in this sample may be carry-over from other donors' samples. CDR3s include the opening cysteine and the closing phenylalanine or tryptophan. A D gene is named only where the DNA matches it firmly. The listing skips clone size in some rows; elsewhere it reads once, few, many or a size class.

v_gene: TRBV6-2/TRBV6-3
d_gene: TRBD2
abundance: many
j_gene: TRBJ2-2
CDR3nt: TGTGCCAGCAATCCGGGGGGGTTCACCGGGGAGCTGTTTTTT
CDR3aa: CASNPGGFTGELFF

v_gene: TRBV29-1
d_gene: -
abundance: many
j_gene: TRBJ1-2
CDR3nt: TGCAGCGTTTTAGGGACCGAGGGCGGCTATGGCTACACCTTC
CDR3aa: CSVLGTEGGYGYTF

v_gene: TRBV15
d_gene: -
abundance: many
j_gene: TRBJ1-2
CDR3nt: TGTGCCACCAGCCCTTTGGTGTCGTTCGACTATGGCTACACCTTC
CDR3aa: CATSPLVSFDYGYTF

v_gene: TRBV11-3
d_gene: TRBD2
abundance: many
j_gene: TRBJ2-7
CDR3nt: TGTGCCAGCAGCTTTAGTAGCTCGGCTAGCGGGATCTCCTACGAGCAGTACTTC
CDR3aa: CASSFSSSASGISYEQYF

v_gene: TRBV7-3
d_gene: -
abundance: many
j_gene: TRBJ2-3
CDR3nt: TGTGCCAGCAGCCCCTCGCTACACACAGATACGCAGTATTTT
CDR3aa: CASSPSLHTDTQYF

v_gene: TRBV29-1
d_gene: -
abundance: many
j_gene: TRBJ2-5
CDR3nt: TGCAGCGTCCCCCTGGGCGGCCACGAGACCCAGTACTTC
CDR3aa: CSVPLGGHETQYF

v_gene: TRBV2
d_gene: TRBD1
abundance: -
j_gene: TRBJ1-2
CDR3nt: TGTGCCAGCAGACCACGGACAGGGGTTTCTAACAACTATGGCTACACCTTC
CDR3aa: CASRPRTGVSNNYGYTF

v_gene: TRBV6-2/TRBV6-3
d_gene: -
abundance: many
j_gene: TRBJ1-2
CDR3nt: TGTGCCAGCAGTTACTCGCGGACAGACTATGGCTACACCTTC
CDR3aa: CASSYSRTDYGYTF

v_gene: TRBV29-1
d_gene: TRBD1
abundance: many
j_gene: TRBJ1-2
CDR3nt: TGCAGCGTAGAAGACAGGGACCGCAATCTCTATGGCTACACCTTC
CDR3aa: CSVEDRDRNLYGYTF

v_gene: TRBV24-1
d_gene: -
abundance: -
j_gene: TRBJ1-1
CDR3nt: TGTGCCACCAGTGGGTCTGGGGCTGAAGCTTTCTTT
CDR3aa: CATSGSGAEAFF

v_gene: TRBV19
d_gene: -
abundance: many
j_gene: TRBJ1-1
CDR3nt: TGTGCCAGTAGTAGCCCCAGGAACACTGAAGCTTTCTTT
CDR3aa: CASSSPRNTEAFF

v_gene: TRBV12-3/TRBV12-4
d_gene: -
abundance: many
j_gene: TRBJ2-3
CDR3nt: TGTGCCAGCAGACCCAGGCGTCGGGTTACGCAGTATTTT
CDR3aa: CASRPRRRVTQYF

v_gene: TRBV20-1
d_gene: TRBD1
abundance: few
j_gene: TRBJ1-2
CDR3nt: TGCAGTGCTCCTAGGACAGGGGGCACAAAATATGGCTACACCTTC
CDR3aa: CSAPRTGGTKYGYTF

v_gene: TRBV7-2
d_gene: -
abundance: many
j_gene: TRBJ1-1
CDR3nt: TGTGCCAGCAGCCCTACGCCGGAGGGGATGAACACTGAAGCTTTCTTT
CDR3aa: CASSPTPEGMNTEAFF

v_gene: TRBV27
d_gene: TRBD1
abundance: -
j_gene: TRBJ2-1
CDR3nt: TGTGCCAGCAGCTCTCCCCAAGGCGCAGGGGGCCGAAATGAGCAGTTCTTC
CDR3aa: CASSSPQGAGGRNEQFF

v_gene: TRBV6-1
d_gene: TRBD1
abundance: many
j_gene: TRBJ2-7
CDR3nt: TGTGCCAGCAGTTGGGGACAGGGGAAGCAGTACTTC
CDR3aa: CASSWGQGKQYF

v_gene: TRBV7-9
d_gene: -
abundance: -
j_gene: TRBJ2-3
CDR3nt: TGTGCCAGCGCCCAAGGAGGGACAGCCCGCTACTTCACAGATACGCAGTATTTT
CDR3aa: CASAQGGTARYFTDTQYF

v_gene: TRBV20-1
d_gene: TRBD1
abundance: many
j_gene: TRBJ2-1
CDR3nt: TGCAGTGCTAGAGATCCCAGACAGGGGGAAGGCGTTGAGCAGTTCTTC
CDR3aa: CSARDPRQGEGVEQFF

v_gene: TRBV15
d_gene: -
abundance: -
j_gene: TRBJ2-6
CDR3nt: TGTGCCACCAGCGTAGGGGAGTTATCCGGGGCCAACGTCCTGACTTTC
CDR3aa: CATSVGELSGANVLTF

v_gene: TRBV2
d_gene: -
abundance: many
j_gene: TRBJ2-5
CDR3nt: TGTGCCAGCAGTGAAAGGCGGGACTCGGTTCAAGAGACCCAGTACTTC
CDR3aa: CASSERRDSVQETQYF

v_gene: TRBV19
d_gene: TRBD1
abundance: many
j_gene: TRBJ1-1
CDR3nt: TGTGCCAGTAGTACGCTCGGGACAGCTAACACTGAAGCTTTCTTT
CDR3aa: CASSTLGTANTEAFF

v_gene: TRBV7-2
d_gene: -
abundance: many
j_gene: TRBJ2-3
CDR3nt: TGTGCCAGCATTCTGGCAGATACGCAGTATTTT
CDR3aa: CASILADTQYF

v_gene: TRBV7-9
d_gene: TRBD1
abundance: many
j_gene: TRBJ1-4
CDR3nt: TGTGCCAGCAGCAAGACCGGGACAGGGGGATGGAGACTGTTTTTT
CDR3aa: CASSKTGTGGWRLFF

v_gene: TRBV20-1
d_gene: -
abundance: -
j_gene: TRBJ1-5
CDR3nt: TGCAGTGGCCGATACAGGGAGGGTCAGCCCCAGCATTTT
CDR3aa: CSGRYREGQPQHF

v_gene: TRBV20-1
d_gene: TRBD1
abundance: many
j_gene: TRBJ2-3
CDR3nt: TGCAGTGCTAGCCCCGACAGGGGGGGAACAGATACGCAGTATTTT
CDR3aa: CSASPDRGGTDTQYF

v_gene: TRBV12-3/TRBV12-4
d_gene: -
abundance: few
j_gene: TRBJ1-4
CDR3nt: TGTGCCAGCAAAGGCGACGCCGGATCAAAACTGTTTTTT
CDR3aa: CASKGDAGSKLFF

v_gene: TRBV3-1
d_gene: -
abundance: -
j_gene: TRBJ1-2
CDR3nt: TGTGCCAGCAGCCAAGATAACGGCTACACCTTC
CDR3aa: CASSQDNGYTF

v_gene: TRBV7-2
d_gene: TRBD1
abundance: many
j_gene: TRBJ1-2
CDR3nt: TGTGCCAGCAGCAACCGACAGGGGAATTACTATGGCTACACCTTC
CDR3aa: CASSNRQGNYYGYTF

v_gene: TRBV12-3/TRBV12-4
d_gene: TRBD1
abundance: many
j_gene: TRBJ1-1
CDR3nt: TGTGCCAGCAGGTCGGGACAGTTGAACACTGAAGCTTTCTTT
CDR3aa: CASRSGQLNTEAFF

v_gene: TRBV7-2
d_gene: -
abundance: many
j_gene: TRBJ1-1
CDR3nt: TGTGCCAGCAGCTTCAACGTTTTGGGGGGGCACACTGAAGCTTTCTTT
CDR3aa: CASSFNVLGGHTEAFF

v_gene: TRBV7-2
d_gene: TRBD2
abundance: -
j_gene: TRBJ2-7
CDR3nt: TGTGCCAGCAGCCCCGCGGGGGGGGGCTCGTACGAGCAGTACTTC
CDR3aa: CASSPAGGGSYEQYF

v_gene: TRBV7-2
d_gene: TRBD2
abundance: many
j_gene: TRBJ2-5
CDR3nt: TGTGCCAGCAGGAACCCTAGCGGGGGTGGTCAAGAGACCCAGTACTTC
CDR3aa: CASRNPSGGGQETQYF

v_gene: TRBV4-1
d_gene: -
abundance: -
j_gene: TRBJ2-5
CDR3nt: TGCGCCAGCAGCCGCCTTATGGGTGAGACCCAGTACTTC
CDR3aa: CASSRLMGETQYF

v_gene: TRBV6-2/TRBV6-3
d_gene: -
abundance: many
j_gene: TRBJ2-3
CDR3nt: TGTGCCAGCAGTCGACAGGAAACAGATACGCAGTATTTT
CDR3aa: CASSRQETDTQYF